This T cell receptor beta chain was observed in a study of blood T cell repertoires in COVID-19. Study-level background: The samples span acute and convalescent COVID-19 from the United States, Italy and Spain.

Assay: immunoSEQ multiplex PCR; the TCRdb copy retains only in-frame clones and omits some. The data contain 300,000 to 350,000 clones, roughly 90% of them singletons. The junction had 19 bases not matched to a gene; V was cut back by 3 bases and J by 2 bases. Per germline, CDR1 MDHEN and CDR2 SYDVKM. The CDR3 has 19 residues. The sequencing input was peripheral blood. This chain joins TRBV28 and TRBJ2-7; the match to TRBD1 covers 7 bases. This sequence was found in a man aged 18 to 29 with active or convalescent COVID-19. CDR3 sequence: CASSLPTSTWDSFTYEQYF. In DNA form, the CDR3 reads TGTGCCAGCAGTTTGCCTACCTCGACTTGGGACAGCTTTACCTACGAGCAGTACTTC.